This T cell receptor beta chain was captured by sequencing in a study of T cell clones after liver transplantation. Study-wide background: Immunosuppression withdrawal was tried within 2 years after liver transplantation in this trial. Pre-transplant mixed lymphocyte reactions yielded third-party-reactive TCRbeta sequences as comparators for graft-donor-reactive sequences.

Trimming shortened V by 2 bases and J by 7 bases, and 15 bases separated the two germline ends. This CDR3 has 15 amino acids. CDR1 and CDR2 (germline): MGHRA, YSYEKL. This clone was observed a handful of times. What it binds is unknown. TCRdb keeps only in-frame clones here, not all; method: immunoSEQ multiplex PCR. The repertoire includes tens of thousands of clones, 75% to 85% of them detected once, and 0.65% to 0.85% sits in the top ten. Study results and caveats: A larger donor-reactive than third-party decline suggested partial antigen-specific deletion. In two subjects, few donor cells limited the measurable donor-reactive repertoire.

Sequences were derived from CD4+ T cells from blood, sampled 12 months after liver transplant. J is TRBJ1-5 and V is TRBV4-1, with D hard to call. This receptor was obtained from a human patient who received a liver transplant. T cells may partly derive from the graft donor. The CDR3 here is CASSQTVLMAQPQHF. CDR3 nucleotide sequence: TGCGCCAGCAGCCAAACCGTCCTAATGGCGCAGCCCCAGCATTTT.